This T cell receptor (beta chain) derives from a study of Ad26.COV2.S vaccination and SARS-CoV-2 variants. Overall study: Donor was in the COV1001 Ad26.COV2.S trial arm. Ad26.COV2.S was injected intramuscularly once or twice, 56 days apart.

Germline V gives CDR1 LNHDA, CDR2 SQIVND (reference sequence). The CDR3 covers 19 residues. V shed 4 bases, J shed 4 bases, and the junction held 19 bases outside the gene matches. Produced via immunoSEQ multiplex PCR; TCRdb's table is partial and in-frame only. The table includes around 340,000 clones, 86% detected once. The treatment: over 15 received Ad26.COV2.S at low or high dose, single or two shots; a few received placebo; per-sample allocation not given. Day 63 after the first vaccine or placebo injection was the time point for sampling. What was given as vaccine was an Ad26 vector encoding Wuhan-strain SARS-CoV-2 spike. Overall study results and limits: Non-spike TCR breadth did not differ much between vaccine and placebo recipients.

Concerning this clone: The target antigen is unknown.

This clonotype was sampled from a person between 18 and 65 years old who received the Ad26.COV2.S COVID-19 vaccine or a placebo. The chain recombines TRBV19 with TRBJ1-5; 7 bases are shared with TRBD1. The specimen comprised peripheral blood, sampled in a trial of Ad26.COV2.S vaccine versus placebo. CDR3 nucleotide sequence: TGTGCCAGTAGTAGGCTTAGACAGGGATCATCACCTAGTAATCAGCCCCAGCATTTT. It specifies CASSRLRQGSSPSNQPQHF.